A single sample is the source of the 19 T cell receptor beta chains below, sequenced in a study of shared clonotypes between healthy human individuals. The data were produced by immunoSEQ multiplex PCR, yet TCRdb's version contains in-frame clones alone and is incomplete. The data contain a few million clones, over 85% of them singletons. Sequencing was done on a sample of naive CD4+ T cells sorted from blood. Specified subset: CD45RA+ positively selected. These receptors all come from a young man in good health.

V is TRBV6-5 and J is TRBJ1-2; 9 nucleotides align to TRBD1. The CDR3 loop spans 14 amino acids. J was trimmed by 7 bases and V by 6 bases; bases with no gene match: 9. CDR1 and CDR2 (germline): MNHEY, SVGAGI. The CDR3 DNA reads TGTGCCAGCAGAAGTGCTACAGGGGGCCGTGGCTACACCTTC. This sequence encodes CASRSATGGRGYTF.

This chain's CDR3 is CASSEIGYGYTF. The CDR3 bases are TGTGCCAGCAGTGAAATAGGCTATGGCTACACCTTC. This sequence joins TRBV2 and TRBJ1-2, with D hard to call. Germline V gene lookup returns CDR1 SNHLY and CDR2 FYNNEI. The CDR3 spans 12 residues. With 2 bases removed from V and 4 bases from J, the gap between germline ends came to 5 bases.

The rearrangement uses TRBV30 and TRBJ2-1, with TRBD2 matching over 13 bases. The CDR3 runs 15 residues. The germline CDR1 and CDR2 sequences are GTSNPN and SVGIG (reference sequence). The junction had 7 bases not matched to a gene; V was cut back by 2 bases and J by 9 bases. Here the CDR3 DNA reads TGTGCCTGGAGTCCCGGGACTAGCGGGGTTGGTGAGCAGTTCTTC. It is translated as CAWSPGTSGVGEQFF.

The rearrangement uses TRBV7-3 and TRBJ2-1; D might be TRBD1 (5 bases). V lost 5 bases and J 3 bases, leaving 14 bases between the germline ends. Per the germline V gene, CDR1 is SGHTA and CDR2 is FQGTGA. This CDR3 spans 15 amino acids. CDR3 region: CASSLDSGNYNEQFF. The CDR3 nucleotides read TGTGCCAGCAGCCTCGACAGTGGGAACTACAATGAGCAGTTCTTC.

The chain recombines TRBV5-1 with TRBJ1-2; 9 positions agree with TRBD1. Germline V gene sequence: CDR1 SGHRS, CDR2 YFSETQ. The V and J ends lost 3 bases and 7 bases, in that order; junction bases with no gene match: 13. The CDR3 runs 16 residues. The CDR3 spells CASSSTGTGSVAGYTF. The CDR3 coding sequence is TGCGCCAGCAGCTCCACCGGGACAGGGTCTGTTGCTGGCTACACCTTC.

This sequence joins TRBV5-3 and TRBJ1-2; D might be TRBD1 (6 bases). TRBV5-3 has ORF status, its function being uncertain. This CDR3 contains 13 residues. V was clipped by 3 bases and J by 3 bases, with 9 bases between them. In DNA form, the CDR3 reads TGTGCCAGAAGCTACAGGGCCCACTATGGCTACACCTTC. Protein product: CARSYRAHYGYTF.

In this sample, this clone turned up once. The chain joins TRBV6-6 to TRBJ2-5; 7 positions agree with TRBD2. CDR3 length equals 13 residues. Germline CDR1 reads MNHNY; CDR2 reads SVGAGI (reference sequence). After removal of 8 bases from V and 5 bases from J, the junction contained 8 bases not matched to a gene. The CDR3 sequence is CASQRGSGETQYF. The DNA for the CDR3 is TGTGCCAGCCAGCGGGGTAGCGGGGAGACCCAGTACTTC.

The gene calls are TRBV10-3 and TRBJ1-1; the match to TRBD1 covers 11 bases. The CDR3 is 14 amino acids. The germline V gene has CDR1 ENHRY and CDR2 SYGVKD. The V segment lost 8 bases and the J segment 8 bases; nucleotides outside the gene matches: 10. CDR3 DNA sequence: TGTGCCATCGCCCCGGACAGGGGGCAAACCGAAGCTTTCTTT. Translation: CAIAPDRGQTEAFF.

The chain recombines TRBV15 with TRBJ1-6; TRBD1 might be the D (6 bases). Germline CDR1 and CDR2: LNHNV and YYDKDF (reference sequence). The CDR3 consists of 15 residues. V was clipped by 5 bases and J by 5 bases, with 13 bases between them. CDR3 sequence reads: CATSWGLGDNSPLHF. In nucleotides, the CDR3 is TGTGCCACCAGCTGGGGGCTCGGGGATAATTCACCCCTCCACTTT.

This clone was seen more than once but under ten times. The V call is TRBV2, the J call TRBJ1-2, with D perhaps matching TRBD1 (6 bases). The V end was cut by 10 bases, the J end by 4 bases, with 19 bases between. CDR1 and CDR2 from the germline V gene are SNHLY and FYNNEI. The CDR3 is 14 amino acids. The DNA for the CDR3 is TGTGCCACCAGCAGGGTTGGGGGCTTCTATGGCTACACCTTC. This encodes CATSRVGGFYGYTF.

In nucleotides, the CDR3 is TGTGCCAGCGGGTCCAGCCCACGGGGTTCACCCCTCCACTTT. Translated: CASGSSPRGSPLHF. This chain uses TRBV6-5 with TRBJ1-6; D is unclear. Germline V gene sequence: CDR1 MNHEY, CDR2 SVGAGI. V was pared by 8 bases and J by 9 bases, with 17 bases between. The CDR3 covers 14 residues.

CDR3 region: CASTRLVGTGKEETQYF. For the CDR3, the DNA is TGCGCCAGCACCCGTCTAGTCGGGACAGGGAAAGAAGAGACCCAGTACTTC. J is TRBJ2-5 and V is TRBV5-1; 9 nucleotides match TRBD1. The CDR3 extends over 17 amino acids. After removal of 6 bases from V and 3 bases from J, the junction contained 15 bases not matched to a gene. Germline CDR1 reads SGHRS; CDR2 reads YFSETQ.

The sample holds one count of this clone. The chain combines TRBV7-9 with TRBJ2-1; no clear D. V was trimmed by 8 bases and J by 3 bases, leaving 8 bases between them. The CDR3 loop spans 12 amino acids. In germline, CDR1 is SEHNR, CDR2 FQNEAQ (reference sequence). The CDR3 loop is CASGSLYNEQFF. The CDR3 nucleotides read TGTGCCAGCGGCAGCCTCTACAATGAGCAGTTCTTC.

This chain uses TRBV29-1 with TRBJ2-5; no clear D gene. Germline lookup yields CDR1 SQVTM and CDR2 ANQGSEA. The CDR3 is 14 amino acids. The V and J ends lost 7 bases and 5 bases respectively, with 20 bases between them. CDR3 coding DNA: TGCAGCGCAACCGGGTGGTGGCAGCCGGAGACCCAGTACTTC. Protein product: CSATGWWQPETQYF.

The rearrangement joins TRBV7-2 to TRBJ1-5, with 9 bases lining up with TRBD1. From germline, CDR1 is SGHTA and CDR2 FQGNSA. The CDR3 sequence is 16 residues long. V trimming: 6 bases; J trimming: 0 bases; junction bases outside the gene matches: 6. CDR3 in DNA: TGTGCCAGCAGTAAGGGACAGGGTGATAGCAATCAGCCCCAGCATTTT. It yields the protein CASSKGQGDSNQPQHF.

This CDR3 reads CASSENWVAGGLQETQYF. The CDR3 region has the DNA TGTGCCAGCAGTGAAAATTGGGTAGCGGGGGGACTCCAAGAGACCCAGTACTTC. The chain links TRBV2 to TRBJ2-5, with 10 bases lining up with TRBD2. After removal of 2 bases from V and 1 base from J, the junction contained 10 bases not matched to a gene. The V gene's germline CDR1 is SNHLY and CDR2 FYNNEI. CDR3 length: 18 residues. Drawing the rest from reference TRBV2 and TRBJ2-5, the complete variable domain is EPEVTQTPSHQVTQMGQEVILRCVPISNHLYFYWYRQILGQKVEFLVSFYNNEISEKSEIFDDQFSVERPDGSNFTLKIRSTKLEDSAMYFCASSENWVAGGLQETQYFGPGTRLLVL.

This clone has just a few counts. Mismatch with germline at one junction end may stem from a read error. The V gene is TRBV20-1, the J gene TRBJ1-2; TRBD1 might be the D (6 bases). Germline CDR1 and CDR2: DFQATT and SNEGSKA (reference sequence). This CDR3 has 10 residues. In nucleotides, the CDR3 is TGCAGTGCACCACCAGGGGTGGAGGTCTTC. Protein product: CSAPPGVEVF.

The chain employs TRBV7-9 and TRBJ2-3, with 8 positions matching TRBD2. CDR3 size: 16 residues. V lost 3 bases to trimming and J lost 2 bases; unmatched junction nucleotides: 7. Germline V CDR1 and CDR2: SEHNR, FQNEAQ (reference sequence). CDR3 in DNA: TGTGCCAGCAGCTTGGAGCGGGGGCTTTTCACAGATACGCAGTATTTT. It specifies CASSLERGLFTDTQYF.

The chain is built from TRBV14 and TRBJ2-7; D gene uncertain. CDR1 is SGHDN and CDR2 is FVKESK in the germline V gene. V shed 1 base and J shed 1 base, with 8 bases lying between them. This CDR3 region has 14 residues. The chain's CDR3 is CASSQVGQSYEQYF. In DNA, the CDR3 is TGTGCCAGCAGCCAAGTCGGTCAGTCCTACGAGCAGTACTTC.